These 5 T cell receptor beta chains were all obtained from the same sample, sequenced in a study of Ad26.COV2.S vaccination and SARS-CoV-2 variants (dated by TCRdb to the early 2020s). The library was generated by the immunoSEQ multiplex PCR assay. The table comes from immuneACCESS by way of TCRdb, which keeps in-frame sequences with V and J called. Part of the clones is missing from these tables; in studies checked, under half for an unresolved V gene and the rest for unknown reasons. The sample table lists 300,000 to 400,000 clones, about nine tenths of them with a count of one. Around 3.6% of the sample is held by the ten biggest clonotypes. According to the study, the label for this sample's treatment or condition signals: about 20 received Ad26.COV2.S at low or high dose, single or two shots; 5 received placebo; per-sample allocation not given. Repertoires of vaccine and placebo recipients were sequenced from samples collected on day 63 after the first injection.

Sequences were derived from peripheral blood, sampled in a trial of Ad26.COV2.S vaccine versus placebo. These receptors came from a person between 18 and 59 years old who received the Ad26.COV2.S COVID-19 vaccine or a placebo.

V and J are TRBV7-2 and TRBJ2-7; 8 nucleotides align to TRBD2. Germline V gives CDR1 SGHTA, CDR2 FQGNSA. V was pared by 5 bases and J by 0 bases, with 6 bases of the junction left unmatched. This CDR3 comprises 15 residues. CDR3 sequence (DNA): TGTGCCAGCAGCCGGAGCGGGGGCCCCTCCTACGAGCAGTACTTC. Its protein product is CASSRSGGPSYEQYF.

The rearrangement joins TRBV4-3 to TRBJ2-1; 12 bases align to TRBD2. V lost 5 bases to trimming and J lost 5 bases; unmatched junction nucleotides: 1. The length of the CDR3 is 14 residues. The germline V gene encodes CDR1 LGHNA and CDR2 YSLEER. The CDR3 DNA reads as TGCGCCAGCAGCAGACTAGCGGGGGACAATGAGCAGTTCTTC. Amino acid sequence: CASSRLAGDNEQFF.

V usage is TRBV13 and J usage is TRBJ2-7, with 8 bases fitting TRBD1. This CDR3 spans 15 amino acids. Germline CDR1 and CDR2: PRHDT and FYEKMQ (reference sequence). The V segment lost 2 bases and the J segment 6 bases; nucleotides outside the gene matches: 9. The DNA of the CDR3 is TGTGCCAGCAGCTTACTCGGACAGGGTCAGGGCGAGCAGTACTTC. Its translation: CASSLLGQGQGEQYF.

The gene calls are TRBV3-1 (or the pseudogene TRBV3-2) and TRBJ1-1; possibly TRBD1 for D (5 bases). CDR3 length: 14 residues. V dropped 4 bases and J dropped 0 bases, with 9 bases sitting between them. Germline V lookup: CDR1 LGHDT, CDR2 YNNKEL (reference sequence). CDR3 in amino acids: CASSLPGLNTEAFF. CDR3 DNA sequence: TGTGCCAGCAGCCTTCCGGGACTGAACACTGAAGCTTTCTTT.

The CDR3 spells CASSLYGGELFF. CDR3 nucleotides: TGTGCCAGCAGCTTATATGGCGGGGAGCTGTTTTTT. The chain uses TRBV7-3 and TRBJ2-2; no definite D call. The germline V gene has CDR1 SGHTA and CDR2 FQGTGA. Trimming took 2 bases from V and 7 from J, leaving 5 bases between them. The CDR3 runs 12 residues.